The present entry profiles one TCR beta chain with its context. Its cognate antigen is unknown. Genomic DNA (from each subset) was split evenly across several immunoSEQ plates. TCRdb's copy holds only in-frame clones and misses some; the assay was immunoSEQ multiplex PCR. Counted here are 100,000 or so clones, about 71% occurring once; the ten biggest clones make up about 23%. Adult donors, all healthy and HIV-negative, had no recent acute infections or vaccinations. The germline V gene encodes CDR1 MNHEY and CDR2 SMNVEV (reference sequence). Trimming removed 1 base at V and 1 base at J, with 6 bases between. The CDR3 extends over 14 amino acids. This sample was taken from a study of shared clonotypes between healthy human individuals. Study-level results: Between a few donors, naive CD4 clonotypes were shared at a level of around 4.8%. Sampling used blood alone; tissue repertoires probably differ.

The sequence came from a woman under 40 in good health. The chain uses TRBV27 and TRBJ2-3, with D uncertain. Sequenced material: memory CD8+ T cells sorted from blood. Sample subset: CD45RO+ cells pooled with CCR7-negative TemRA cells. The CDR3 loop is CASSLYGGTDTQYF. In DNA, the CDR3 is TGTGCCAGCAGTTTATATGGGGGCACAGATACGCAGTATTTT.